The entry below gives a single T cell receptor beta chain sequence along with its context. The record originates from a study of cytomegalovirus exposure and HLA in healthy donors. CDR3 length: 15 amino acids. Germline V gene sequence: CDR1 SGHTA, CDR2 FQGNSA. V shed 3 bases, J shed 6 bases, and the junction held 11 bases outside the gene matches. PCR primers comprised 60 Vbeta and 13 Jbeta primers. Using immunoSEQ multiplex PCR, the repertoire was profiled, and TCRdb retains in-frame clones only, with some absent. This sample has 65,000 to 85,000 clones, with 9.5% to 13% found just once. This clonotype was sampled from a man aged 60-69 years in good health and CMV-seropositive. The sequenced sample was PBMCs. J is TRBJ2-7 and V is TRBV7-2, with 7 bases matching TRBD2. Here the CDR3 reads CASSLIGRGESEQYF. Here the CDR3 DNA reads TGTGCCAGCAGCTTGATAGGGAGGGGAGAGAGCGAGCAGTACTTC. The entire variable domain, with the rest obtained from reference TRBV7-2 and TRBJ2-7, is as follows: GAGVSQSPSNKVTEKGKDVELRCDPISGHTALYWYRQSLGQGLEFLIYFQGNSAPDKSGLPSDRFSAERTGGSVSTLTIQRTQQEDSAVYLCASSLIGRGESEQYFGPGTRLTVT.